The 22 T cell receptor beta chains below were found in one sample sequenced in a study of T cell responses to AZD1222 COVID-19 vaccine. TCRdb's copy holds only in-frame clones and misses some; the assay was immunoSEQ multiplex PCR. The sample carries more than 100,000 clones, over 75% recorded once. Source: peripheral blood, taken on day 0 of AZD1222 vaccination. The source is an adult in good health.

V gene TRBV28 combines with J gene TRBJ1-3; D remains unclear. CDR3 length: 15 residues. The V and J ends lost 2 bases and 0 bases respectively, with 8 bases between them. The germline CDR1 and CDR2 sequences are MDHEN and SYDVKM. CDR3 region: CASSLSRRSGNTIYF. In DNA form, the CDR3 reads TGTGCCAGCAGTTTAAGCAGGCGCTCTGGAAACACCATATATTTT.

CDR3 loop: CASWPGRAYNEQFF. The CDR3 coding sequence is TGTGCCAGCTGGCCCGGGAGGGCCTACAATGAGCAGTTCTTC. The chain links TRBV27 to TRBJ2-1; 8 positions match TRBD2. The CDR3 totals 14 residues. Germline loops: CDR1 MNHEY, CDR2 SMNVEV (reference sequence). With 8 bases clipped from V and 2 bases from J, the junction kept 5 bases outside the gene matches.

The chain has TRBV19 and TRBJ1-5; D possibly corresponds to TRBD1 (5 bases). Germline V gene lookup returns CDR1 LNHDA and CDR2 SQIVND (reference sequence). This CDR3 has 13 residues. The germline V and J ends were trimmed by 8 bases and 0 bases, with 8 bases remaining between them. The CDR3 DNA reads as TGTGCCAGTCGACAGTATAGCAATCAGCCCCAGCATTTT. It yields the protein CASRQYSNQPQHF.

This rearrangement joins TRBV27 to TRBJ2-7; unclear D gene. V lost 5 bases and J 5 bases, leaving 16 bases between the germline ends. CDR1 and CDR2 (germline): MNHEY, SMNVEV (reference sequence). The CDR3 runs 14 residues. The CDR3 nucleotides read TGTGCCAGCAGTCCCCGTAAGGGTCAGGACGAGCAGTACTTC. Its protein product is CASSPRKGQDEQYF.

The V gene is TRBV7-3, the J gene TRBJ2-5; D is ambiguous. CDR1 and CDR2 from the germline V gene are SGHTA and FQGTGA. The CDR3 extends over 13 amino acids. V lost 2 bases and J lost 2, with 6 bases in between. As DNA, the CDR3 is TGTGCCAGCAGCTTAGGCAGACAAGAGACCCAGTACTTC. Its protein product is CASSLGRQETQYF.

The chain uses TRBV7-2 and TRBJ2-3, with 14 bases that match TRBD2. V shed 1 base, J shed 3 bases, and the junction held 3 bases outside the gene matches. Germline-derived CDR1 and CDR2 are SGHTA and FQGNSA. The CDR3 sequence is 17 residues long. This CDR3 is CASSLGTSGGRTDTQYF. CDR3 nucleotide sequence: TGTGCCAGCAGCTTAGGGACTAGCGGGGGGAGGACAGATACGCAGTATTTT.

The gene calls are TRBV5-1 and TRBJ2-3; 10 bases line up with TRBD2. This CDR3 comprises 16 residues. Germline V gives CDR1 SGHRS, CDR2 YFSETQ. Losses at the gene ends were 0 bases for V and 0 bases for J; bases not matched to a gene: 1. The DNA of the CDR3 is TGCGCCAGCAGCTTGGAACTAGCGGGGAGCACAGATACGCAGTATTTT. Amino acids: CASSLELAGSTDTQYF. The full variable domain, with the rest looked up from reference TRBV5-1 and TRBJ2-3, is KAGVTQTPRYLIKTRGQQVTLSCSPISGHRSVSWYQQTPGQGLQFLFEYFSETQRNKGNFPGRFSGRQFSNSRSEMNVSTLELGDSALYLCASSLELAGSTDTQYFGPGTRLTVL.

The chain is built from TRBV10-3 and TRBJ1-4, with D hard to call. Trimming shortened V by 4 bases and J by 7 bases, and 10 bases separated the two germline ends. The CDR3 extends over 13 amino acids. Germline-derived CDR1 and CDR2 are ENHRY and SYGVKD. The CDR3 coding sequence is TGTGCCATCAGTGCCGGGAATGGTGAAAAACTGTTTTTT. This gives the protein CAISAGNGEKLFF.

V and J are TRBV5-4 and TRBJ1-1, with 8 bases aligning to TRBD1. J gave up 5 bases and V 0 bases, and 6 bases lay outside the gene matches. Germline V lookup: CDR1 SGHNT, CDR2 YYREEE (reference sequence). This CDR3 has 15 residues. As DNA, the CDR3 is TGTGCCAGCAGCTTGGGTGGCAGGGGGCGGACTGAAGCTTTCTTT. Protein: CASSLGGRGRTEAFF. The full variable domain, with the rest looked up from reference TRBV5-4 and TRBJ1-1, is ETGVTQSPTHLIKTRGQQVTLRCSSQSGHNTVSWYQQALGQGPQFIFQYYREEENGRGNFPPRFSGLQFPNYSSELNVNALELDDSALYLCASSLGGRGRTEAFFGQGTRLTVV.

The chain joins TRBV30 to TRBJ2-5, with 9 nucleotides matching TRBD2. The CDR3 consists of 12 residues. Germline V lookup: CDR1 GTSNPN, CDR2 SVGIG (reference sequence). Here the CDR3 reads CALAGPQETQYF. The CDR3 region has the DNA TGTGCGCTAGCGGGGCCACAAGAGACCCAGTACTTC.

This rearrangement joins TRBV7-8 to TRBJ2-7; 10 bases are shared with TRBD2. V lost 2 bases to trimming and J lost 2 bases; unmatched junction nucleotides: 3. Germline V gives CDR1 SGHVS, CDR2 FQNEAQ. This CDR3 is 15 amino acids long. CDR3 sequence (DNA): TGTGCCAGCAGCTTAACTAGCGGGACCCCCTACGAGCAGTACTTC. Translated, it gives CASSLTSGTPYEQYF.

The chain joins TRBV24-1 to TRBJ2-1; D is uncertain. There are 17 residues in the CDR3. CDR1 and CDR2 from the germline V gene are KGHDR and SFDVKD. Deletions cut 3 bases from V and 0 bases from J, with 14 bases between. The CDR3 protein is CATSDPGAESSYNEQFF. CDR3 coding DNA: TGTGCCACCAGTGATCCAGGTGCCGAGAGCTCCTACAATGAGCAGTTCTTC.

In its sample, this clone was seen once. The chain couples TRBV24-1 to TRBJ2-2; TRBD1 matches 7 bases. The length of the CDR3 is 15 residues. J gave up 6 bases and V 3 bases, and 6 bases lay outside the gene matches. Looked up from germline, CDR1 is KGHDR and CDR2 is SFDVKD. This CDR3 is CATSDPNQGAGELFF. Here the CDR3 DNA reads TGTGCCACCAGTGATCCGAACCAGGGGGCCGGGGAGCTGTTTTTT.

The chain is built from TRBV9 and TRBJ2-5, with 7 bases that match TRBD2. J gave up 8 bases and V 3 bases, and 13 bases lay outside the gene matches. This CDR3 contains 15 residues. Germline CDR1 is SGDLS and CDR2 is YYNGEE. This chain's CDR3 is CASSGPWTRSVTQYF. The CDR3 nucleotides are TGTGCCAGCAGCGGACCTTGGACTAGAAGCGTCACCCAGTACTTC.

J is TRBJ2-7 and V is TRBV19, with D unclear. Trimming took off 5 bases at V and 3 bases at J, with 11 bases between the two ends. Germline values: CDR1 LNHDA, CDR2 SQIVND (reference sequence). This CDR3 contains 13 residues. The CDR3 DNA sequence: TGTGCCAGTAGTCCCCGATCCGTCTACGAGCAGTACTTC. It translates to CASSPRSVYEQYF.

This clone was detected once. V gene TRBV6-5 combines with J gene TRBJ2-7, with TRBD1 as a possible D gene (5 bases). V was trimmed by 5 bases and J by 1 base, leaving 9 bases between them. In germline, CDR1 is MNHEY, CDR2 SVGAGI. The CDR3 consists of 13 residues. CDR3 coding DNA: TGTGCCAGCAGTCCCGGACAATCCTACGAGCAGTACTTC. Its protein product is CASSPGQSYEQYF.

V usage is TRBV5-6 and J usage is TRBJ2-5, with D possibly matching TRBD2 (5 bases). This CDR3 region has 16 residues. Germline assignment: CDR1 SGHDT and CDR2 YYEEEE. The V and J ends lost 2 bases and 5 bases respectively, with 19 bases between them. The CDR3 bases are TGTGCCAGCAGCTTACGTATCAGCGTGCGGGCCGAGACCCAGTACTTC. It yields the protein CASSLRISVRAETQYF. The complete variable domain, with remaining parts taken from reference TRBV5-6 and TRBJ2-5, reads DAGVTQSPTHLIKTRGQQVTLRCSPKSGHDTVSWYQQALGQGPQFIFQYYEEEERQRGNFPDRFSGHQFPNYSSELNVNALLLGDSALYLCASSLRISVRAETQYFGPGTRLLVL.

This chain uses TRBV18 with TRBJ2-7, with D possibly TRBD1 on 5 matching bases. Trimming shortened V by 0 bases and J by 2 bases, and 11 bases separated the two germline ends. Germline V gene lookup returns CDR1 KGHSH and CDR2 LQKENI. The CDR3 totals 15 residues. The CDR3 DNA sequence: TGTGCCAGCTCACCACCGGGGCAGGCGCCCTACGAGCAGTACTTC. As protein: CASSPPGQAPYEQYF.

The chain's CDR3 is CASSLGDRGLYEQYF. The CDR3 DNA sequence: TGCGCCAGCAGCTTGGGGGACAGGGGGCTCTACGAGCAGTACTTC. V and J are TRBV5-1 and TRBJ2-7, with 12 bases that match TRBD1. The CDR3 extends over 15 amino acids. The V segment lost 0 bases and the J segment 3 bases; nucleotides outside the gene matches: 1. Per germline, CDR1 SGHRS and CDR2 YFSETQ.

For this clone: The sample contains more than one DNA sequence encoding this CDR3. The chain is built from TRBV14 and TRBJ2-2, with D unclear. V shed 1 base and J shed 4 bases, with 7 bases lying between them. This CDR3 region has 14 residues. The germline gives CDR1 SGHDN, CDR2 FVKESK. Here the CDR3 reads CASSQVYGTGELFF. DNA for the CDR3: TGTGCCAGCAGCCAAGTCTATGGCACCGGGGAGCTGTTTTTT.

The chain couples TRBV7-9 to TRBJ1-2; no definite D call. Deletions cut 0 bases from V and 6 bases from J, with 11 bases between. The CDR3 consists of 14 residues. Germline CDR1 is SEHNR and CDR2 is FQNEAQ (reference sequence). CDR3 bases: TGTGCCAGCAGCTTAGCCCCTGGAGCGGATGGCTACACCTTC. It yields the protein CASSLAPGADGYTF.

This clone was seen just once. V usage is TRBV11-2 and J usage is TRBJ2-7; 7 nucleotides match TRBD2. J gave up 4 bases and V 1 base, and 4 bases lay outside the gene matches. The CDR3 is made up of 14 amino acids. Per germline, CDR1 SGHAT and CDR2 FQNNGV. The CDR3 sequence is CASSLGRGIYEQYF. The CDR3 coding sequence is TGTGCCAGCAGCTTAGGGCGGGGGATTTACGAGCAGTACTTC.